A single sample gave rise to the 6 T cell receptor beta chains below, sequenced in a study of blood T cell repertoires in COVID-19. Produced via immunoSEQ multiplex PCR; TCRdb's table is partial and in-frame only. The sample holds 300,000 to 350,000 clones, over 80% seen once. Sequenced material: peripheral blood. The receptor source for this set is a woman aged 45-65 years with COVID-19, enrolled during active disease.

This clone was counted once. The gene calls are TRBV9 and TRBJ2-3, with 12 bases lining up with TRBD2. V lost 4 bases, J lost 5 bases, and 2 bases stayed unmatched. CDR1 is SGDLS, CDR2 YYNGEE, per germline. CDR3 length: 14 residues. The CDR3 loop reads CASSLAGGEDTQYF. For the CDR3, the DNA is TGTGCCAGCAGCCTAGCGGGAGGGGAAGATACGCAGTATTTT.

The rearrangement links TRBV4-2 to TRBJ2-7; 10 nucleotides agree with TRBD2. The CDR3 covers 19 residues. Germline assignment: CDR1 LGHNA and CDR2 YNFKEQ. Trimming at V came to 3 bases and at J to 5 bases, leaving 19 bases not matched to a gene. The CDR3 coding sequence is TGTGCCAGCAGCCATCTCTATCGCGCTAGCGGGAGAGCCCAGAACGAGCAGTACTTC. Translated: CASSHLYRASGRAQNEQYF.

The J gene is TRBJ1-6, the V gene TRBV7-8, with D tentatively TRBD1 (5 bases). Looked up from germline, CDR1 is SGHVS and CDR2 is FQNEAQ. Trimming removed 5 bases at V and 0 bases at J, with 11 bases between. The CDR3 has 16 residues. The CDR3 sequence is CASSNTGGSYNSPLHF. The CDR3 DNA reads TGTGCCAGCAGCAACACCGGGGGCTCCTATAATTCACCCCTCCACTTT.

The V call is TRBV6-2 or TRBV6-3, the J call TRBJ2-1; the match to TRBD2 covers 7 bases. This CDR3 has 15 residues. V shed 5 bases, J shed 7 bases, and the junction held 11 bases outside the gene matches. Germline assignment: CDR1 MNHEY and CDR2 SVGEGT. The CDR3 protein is CASSHFSREINEQFF. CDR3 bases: TGTGCCAGCAGTCACTTCTCGCGGGAGATTAATGAGCAGTTCTTC.

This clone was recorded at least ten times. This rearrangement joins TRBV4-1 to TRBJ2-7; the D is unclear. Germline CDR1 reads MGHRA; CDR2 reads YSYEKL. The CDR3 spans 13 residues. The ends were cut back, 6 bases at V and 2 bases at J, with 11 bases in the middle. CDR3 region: CASSLYDTYEQYF. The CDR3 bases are TGCGCCAGCAGTCTATACGATACCTACGAGCAGTACTTC.

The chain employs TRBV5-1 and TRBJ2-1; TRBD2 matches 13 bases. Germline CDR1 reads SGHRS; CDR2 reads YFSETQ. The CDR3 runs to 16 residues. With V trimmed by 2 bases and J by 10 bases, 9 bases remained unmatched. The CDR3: CASSFYGTSGTQEQFF. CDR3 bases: TGCGCCAGCAGCTTCTACGGGACTAGCGGGACCCAGGAGCAGTTCTTC. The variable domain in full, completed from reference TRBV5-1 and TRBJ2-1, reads KAGVTQTPRYLIKTRGQQVTLSCSPISGHRSVSWYQQTPGQGLQFLFEYFSETQRNKGNFPGRFSGRQFSNSRSEMNVSTLELGDSALYLCASSFYGTSGTQEQFFGPGTRLTVL.